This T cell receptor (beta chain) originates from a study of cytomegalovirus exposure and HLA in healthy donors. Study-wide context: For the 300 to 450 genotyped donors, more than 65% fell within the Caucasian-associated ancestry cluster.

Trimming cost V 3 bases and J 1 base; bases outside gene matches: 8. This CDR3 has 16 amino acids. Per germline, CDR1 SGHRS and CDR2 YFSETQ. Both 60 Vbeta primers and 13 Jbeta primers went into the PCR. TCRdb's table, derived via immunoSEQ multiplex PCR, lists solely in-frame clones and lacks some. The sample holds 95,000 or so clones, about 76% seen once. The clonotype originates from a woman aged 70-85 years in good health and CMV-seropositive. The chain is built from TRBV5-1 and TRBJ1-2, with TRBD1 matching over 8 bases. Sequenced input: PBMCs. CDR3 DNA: TGCGCCAGCAGCTCACTCCGGACAGGGAATAACTATGGCTACACCTTC. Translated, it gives CASSSLRTGNNYGYTF.